This entry lists 4 T cell receptor beta chains sequenced from one sample in a study of blood T cell repertoires in COVID-19 (dated by TCRdb to the early 2020s). Receptor libraries were prepared by the immunoSEQ multiplex PCR assay. TCRdb mirrors the immuneACCESS table, restricted to in-frame sequences. Some clones are absent from its copies; in checked studies, under half trace to an unresolved V gene, and the reason for the others is unknown. The sample yields 250,000 or so clones; approximately 84% were counted once. The top ten constitute about 4% of the sample. Sequencing input: peripheral blood. The origin of the receptors is a man aged 50 to 59 with acute or convalescent COVID-19.

The chain combines TRBV6-6 with TRBJ1-6; no definite D call. CDR3 length: 14 amino acids. Trimming cost V 5 bases and J 6 bases, with 11 bases left between them. CDR1 and CDR2 (germline): MNHNY, SVGAGI (reference sequence). The DNA of the CDR3 is TGTGCCAGCAGTCCTCCAGGCATTAATTCACCCCTCCACTTT. Translation: CASSPPGINSPLHF.

This sequence joins TRBV10-3 and TRBJ2-7; TRBD2 is a possible D gene (5 bases). This CDR3 comprises 13 residues. Per germline, CDR1 ENHRY and CDR2 SYGVKD. With 10 bases removed from V and 3 bases from J, the gap between germline ends came to 16 bases. The CDR3 spells CATLLAGGYEQYF. DNA for the CDR3: TGTGCCACCCTCCTTGCGGGCGGCTACGAGCAGTACTTC.

The table lists this clone with a count of one. This chain connects TRBV19 to TRBJ2-2; 8 nucleotides agree with TRBD1. J lost 5 bases, V lost 3 bases, and 11 bases had no gene match. This CDR3 region has 17 residues. CDR1 and CDR2 from the germline V gene are LNHDA and SQIVND (reference sequence). CDR3 in DNA: TGTGCCAGTAGTATCGGATTTGGACAGGGAGGAACCGGGGAGCTGTTTTTT. Protein product: CASSIGFGQGGTGELFF.

The V call is TRBV7-9, the J call TRBJ2-1; the D gene is possibly TRBD2 (6 bases). Germline values: CDR1 SEHNR, CDR2 FQNEAQ (reference sequence). The CDR3 sequence is 17 residues long. V lost 1 base and J 1 base, leaving 14 bases between the germline ends. The CDR3 sequence is CASSLDSDYLSYNEQFF. The CDR3 nucleotides are TGTGCCAGCAGCTTAGATTCGGACTACCTTTCCTACAATGAGCAGTTCTTC.